The clone carrying this TCR beta chain showed up just a few times. Its antigen is as yet unknown. The record originates from a study of shared clonotypes between healthy human individuals. The CDR3 consists of 19 residues. Germline CDR1 and CDR2: SGHRS and YFSETQ. The V segment lost 3 bases and the J segment 0 bases; nucleotides outside the gene matches: 15. The study's findings and limits: The low donor count limited represented genetic and exposure-history diversity.

Splitting the CD4+ cells yielded a CD45RA+ naive subset and a CD45RA-negative memory subset. The assay ran at deep level. Profiled with immunoSEQ multiplex PCR; TCRdb holds only in-frame clones, not every one. This sample has some 2,100,000 clones, with approximately 96% found just once. J is TRBJ2-4 and V is TRBV5-1, with TRBD1 matching over 7 bases. This TCR came from a man aged 18 to 35 in good health. The sequenced sample was naive CD4+ T cells sorted from blood. Described subset: CD45RA+ positively selected. In DNA, the CDR3 is TGCGCCAGCAGCTCAGCAGGGGGATATAACTTTCTAGCCAAAAACATTCAGTACTTC. It codes for CASSSAGGYNFLAKNIQYF. Full variable domain (remainder filled in from reference TRBV5-1 and TRBJ2-4): KAGVTQTPRYLIKTRGQQVTLSCSPISGHRSVSWYQQTPGQGLQFLFEYFSETQRNKGNFPGRFSGRQFSNSRSEMNVSTLELGDSALYLCASSSAGGYNFLAKNIQYFGAGTRLSVL.